The 10 T cell receptor beta chains reported below all come from one sample, sequenced in a study of yellow fever vaccine responses in identical twins. TCRdb passed the RT-PCR reads through MiXCR, listing each CDR3 protein once. The sample consists of about 20,000 distinct CDR3 sequences, roughly 70% of them appearing once. Here the sequenced sample was T cells from blood (PBMCs), unsorted or a sorted subset (not recorded which), taken before or after yellow fever vaccination (not recorded which). These receptors originate from a woman younger than 30 who received the yellow fever vaccine.

This chain connects TRBV12-3 or TRBV12-4 to TRBJ1-2, with 12 bases identical to TRBD1. The CDR3 totals 14 residues. Trimming took 6 bases from V and 10 from J; bases not matched to a gene: 9. The CDR3 here is CASRPTGTGGAYTF. The CDR3 DNA reads TGTGCCAGCAGGCCTACCGGGACAGGGGGCGCCTACACCTTC.

A note on this clonotype: The conserved phenylalanine or tryptophan is not found at the CDR3 terminus, so this likely reflects a read error. Because the CDR3's place on the DNA is in doubt, the DNA is left out and the CDR3 is given as listed by TCRdb. The CDR3 spells CASSHRTESWSP. The V gene is TRBV4-1, the J gene TRBJ2-5; the table calls TRBD1, which could not be checked here. Germline CDR1 MGHRA, CDR2 YSYEKL. The CDR3 sequence runs 12 residues, both termini included.

This clonotype was counted once. Compared with germline, one end of the junction differs, possibly owing to a read error. The chain recombines TRBV18 with TRBJ1-1; 8 positions match TRBD1. The CDR3 totals 13 residues. Germline values: CDR1 KGHSH, CDR2 LQKENI. The CDR3 loop reads CASSLNSRDRPEF. DNA of the CDR3: TGTGCCAGCTCACTAAATTCCCGGGACAGGCCCGAGTTT.

This clonotype has a handful of counts. The chain carries TRBV5-1 and TRBJ1-1; no reliable D call. Trimming left V 4 bases short and J 6 bases short, with 13 bases between. Germline V gene sequence: CDR1 SGHRS, CDR2 YFSETQ. This CDR3 has 13 residues. CDR3 in DNA: TGCGCCAGCAGCGGGCCCCCTTCGCCTGAAGCTTTCTTT. Translated, it gives CASSGPPSPEAFF.

V usage is TRBV14 and J usage is TRBJ2-6; 8 bases fit TRBD1. The CDR3 sequence is 16 residues long. V gave up 5 bases and J gave up 4 bases; unmatched junction bases: 7. Per the germline V gene, CDR1 is SGHDN and CDR2 is FVKESK. For the CDR3, the DNA is TGTGCCAGCAGCAACTGGACAGGGCAGGGGGCCAACGTCCTGACTTTC. Translating gives CASSNWTGQGANVLTF.

This clonotype appeared a single time. The genes are TRBV6-2 or TRBV6-3 and TRBJ2-7; the match to TRBD1 covers 7 bases. Per germline, CDR1 MNHEY and CDR2 SVGEGT. J was trimmed by 2 bases and V by 4 bases; bases with no gene match: 5. The CDR3 covers 14 residues. The CDR3 is CASSSGTEPYEQYF. The CDR3 nucleotides are TGTGCCAGCAGTTCCGGGACAGAACCCTACGAGCAGTACTTC.

This clonotype was detected a few times. The rearrangement joins TRBV11-3 to TRBJ2-3; D perhaps matches TRBD2 (6 bases). This CDR3 has 16 amino acids. CDR1 SGHNT and CDR2 YENEEA come from the germline V gene. V lost 1 base and J 2 bases, leaving 13 bases between the germline ends. CDR3 loop: CASSLVLRLDTDTQYF. CDR3 nucleotides: TGTGCCAGCAGCTTAGTTCTGCGACTAGACACAGATACGCAGTATTTT.

The chain is built from TRBV2 and TRBJ2-1; D unresolved. The germline CDR1 and CDR2 sequences are SNHLY and FYNNEI. The germline V and J ends were trimmed by 4 bases and 1 base, with 11 bases remaining between them. The CDR3 length is 15 residues. Written as DNA, the CDR3 is TGTGCCAGCAGTGTAAGTCCCACGTCCTACAATGAGCAGTTCTTC. Translation gives CASSVSPTSYNEQFF. Full variable domain (rest looked up from reference TRBV2 and TRBJ2-1): EPEVTQTPSHQVTQMGQEVILRCVPISNHLYFYWYRQILGQKVEFLVSFYNNEISEKSEIFDDQFSVERPDGSNFTLKIRSTKLEDSAMYFCASSVSPTSYNEQFFGPGTRLTVL.

V gene TRBV11-2 combines with J gene TRBJ1-3, with D possibly being TRBD1 (6 bases). The CDR3 spans 15 residues. V was trimmed by 7 bases and J by 0 bases, leaving 13 bases between them. Germline V CDR1 and CDR2: SGHAT, FQNNGV. The CDR3 bases are TGTGCCAGCATGGGAGGGACAAACTCTGGAAACACCATATATTTT. Its translation is CASMGGTNSGNTIYF.

This clonotype has more than one count but fewer than ten. The V and J genes are TRBV12-3 or TRBV12-4 and TRBJ2-7; TRBD2 agrees at 9 bases. Germline trimming cut 4 bases from V and 2 bases from J; bases unmatched to any gene: 6. This CDR3 region has 15 residues. CDR3 DNA: TGTGCCAGCAGTTCCCCGGGACTAGCTGCCTACGAGCAGTACTTC. It translates to CASSSPGLAAYEQYF.